The source of this TCR beta chain is a study of T cells in Graves' hyperthyroidism and ophthalmopathy. There were TCR beta CDR3 regions amplified from RNA transcripts. Initially, a first-round RT-PCR of the TCR CDR3 employed the HTBI primer set. In TCRdb, the multiplex PCR reads were re-called with MiXCR into one record per CDR3 protein. Of 300,000 to 400,000 distinct CDR3 sequences listed, more than 12% are singletons. Concerning this clonotype itself: A much larger clone differs from this one at a single base, so this may be a read error.

The specimen was blood. The TCR originated in a woman aged 25 to 39 with Graves' ophthalmopathy.

CDR3 sequence reads: CPSSSPSGHNTGELFF. CDR3 DNA sequence: TGTCCCAGCAGCTCCCCCTCAGGCCATAACACCGGGGAGCTGTTTTTT. This chain uses TRBV11-2 with TRBJ2-2; D call uncertain. Germline V gene sequence: CDR1 SGHAT, CDR2 FQNNGV. The CDR3 covers 16 residues.